This T cell receptor beta chain was observed in a study of T cell repertoires in cytomegalovirus infection. This clonotype was found a few times. TCRdb independently ran MiXCR on the reads; one entry per CDR3 protein. This table has about 320,000 distinct CDR3 sequences, more than 9% appearing once. Looked up from germline, CDR1 is MGHDK and CDR2 is SYGVNS. V was shortened by 5 bases and J by 3 bases, with 11 bases between the two germline ends. The CDR3 has 14 residues. This rearrangement joins TRBV25-1 to TRBJ1-5; D remains ambiguous. The sample comprised PBMCs. The receptor was isolated from a human donor in good health (CMV status not recorded). Some clones in this sample may be carry-over from other donors' samples. The DNA of the CDR3 is TGTGCCAGCAGTCCCGCTCTGGCCAATCAGCCCCAGCATTTT. Amino acid sequence: CASSPALANQPQHF.